The rows below give T cell receptor beta chains drawn from one sample of a study of blood T cell repertoires in COVID-19. Measured with immunoSEQ multiplex PCR; TCRdb has only the in-frame clones, and not every one. Of 300,000 to 400,000 clones listed, about 90% are singletons. Source material: peripheral blood. These receptors came from a young woman who had recovered from COVID-19. Both conserved end residues are part of each CDR3. Fields, in order: V gene, J gene, D gene, clone size, CDR3 DNA, CDR3 protein. A D gene is named only where the DNA matches it firmly. Not every row has a clone size; where given, it reads once, few, many or a size class.

v_gene: TRBV2
j_gene: TRBJ2-3
d_gene: TRBD2
abundance: NA
CDR3nt: TGTGCCAGCAGTGAAGTAGCGGGAACGCAGTATTTT
CDR3aa: CASSEVAGTQYF

v_gene: TRBV11-3
j_gene: TRBJ1-2
d_gene: NA
abundance: NA
CDR3nt: TGTGCCAGCAGCACTACGGCGGGTGGCTACACCTTC
CDR3aa: CASSTTAGGYTF

v_gene: TRBV29-1
j_gene: TRBJ2-3
d_gene: NA
abundance: NA
CDR3nt: TGCAGCGGTGGTGGGAGTTCAGATACGCAGTATTTT
CDR3aa: CSGGGSSDTQYF

v_gene: TRBV4-1
j_gene: TRBJ2-1
d_gene: TRBD2
abundance: NA
CDR3nt: TGCGCCAGCAGCCAAGTTCTAGCGGGGGCCTACAATGAGCAGTTCTTC
CDR3aa: CASSQVLAGAYNEQFF

v_gene: TRBV28
j_gene: TRBJ2-5
d_gene: NA
abundance: NA
CDR3nt: TGTGCCAGCAGTAACCTCGCAGGGGAAGAGACCCAGTACTTC
CDR3aa: CASSNLAGEETQYF

v_gene: TRBV28
j_gene: TRBJ1-2
d_gene: TRBD1
abundance: NA
CDR3nt: TGTGCCAGCAGTACCGCCCGACAGGGGGCCTATGGCTACACCTTC
CDR3aa: CASSTARQGAYGYTF

v_gene: TRBV6-6
j_gene: TRBJ2-2
d_gene: TRBD2
abundance: NA
CDR3nt: TGTGCCAGCAGTCGGGAGGGTGGGGAGCTGTTTTTT
CDR3aa: CASSREGGELFF

v_gene: TRBV3-1/TRBV3-2
j_gene: TRBJ2-2
d_gene: NA
abundance: NA
CDR3nt: TGTGCCAGCAGCCAAGATCGCCGCGGCAGAGTCGGCACCGGGGAGCTGTTTTTT
CDR3aa: CASSQDRRGRVGTGELFF

v_gene: TRBV5-4
j_gene: TRBJ1-1
d_gene: TRBD1
abundance: NA
CDR3nt: TGTGCCAGCAGCGCCGGGACAGGGGGCTTGAACACTGAAGCTTTCTTT
CDR3aa: CASSAGTGGLNTEAFF

v_gene: TRBV6-6
j_gene: TRBJ2-1
d_gene: TRBD2
abundance: NA
CDR3nt: TGTGCCAGCAGCACGGGGGGAGATGAGCAGTTCTTC
CDR3aa: CASSTGGDEQFF

v_gene: TRBV25-1
j_gene: TRBJ1-6
d_gene: NA
abundance: few
CDR3nt: TGTGCCAGCAGTGAATTCAGTTCACCCCTCCACTTT
CDR3aa: CASSEFSSPLHF

v_gene: TRBV6-2/TRBV6-3
j_gene: TRBJ1-2
d_gene: NA
abundance: NA
CDR3nt: TGTGCCAGCAGTTATTTCCGGGGTTCGGACGGCTACACCTTC
CDR3aa: CASSYFRGSDGYTF

v_gene: TRBV27
j_gene: TRBJ1-1
d_gene: NA
abundance: NA
CDR3nt: TGTGCCAGCAGACTAGATTTCGACACTGAAGCTTTCTTT
CDR3aa: CASRLDFDTEAFF

v_gene: TRBV5-5
j_gene: TRBJ2-1
d_gene: NA
abundance: NA
CDR3nt: TGTGCCAGCAGCGACGCGACAGGTCGGGCCTACAATGAGCAGTTCTTC
CDR3aa: CASSDATGRAYNEQFF

v_gene: TRBV15
j_gene: TRBJ2-1
d_gene: TRBD2
abundance: NA
CDR3nt: TGTGCCACCAGCACAAGGACTAGCGGGTCCTACAATGAGCAGTTCTTC
CDR3aa: CATSTRTSGSYNEQFF

v_gene: TRBV5-4
j_gene: TRBJ2-5
d_gene: NA
abundance: NA
CDR3nt: TGTGCCAGCAGCTTGGATGCGAAAGAGACCCAGTACTTC
CDR3aa: CASSLDAKETQYF

v_gene: TRBV29-1
j_gene: TRBJ1-1
d_gene: NA
abundance: NA
CDR3nt: TGCAGCGTTAGGGAGTATAGGGTCGGCAGTGAAGCTTTCTTT
CDR3aa: CSVREYRVGSEAFF

v_gene: TRBV11-2
j_gene: TRBJ2-3
d_gene: NA
abundance: NA
CDR3nt: TGTGCCAGCAGCTTAGATCGGGTGCCCGATACGCAGTATTTT
CDR3aa: CASSLDRVPDTQYF

v_gene: TRBV10-3
j_gene: TRBJ1-3
d_gene: NA
abundance: NA
CDR3nt: TGTGCCATCACAGGGCAGGCAGCGAACACCATATATTTT
CDR3aa: CAITGQAANTIYF

v_gene: TRBV3-1/TRBV3-2
j_gene: TRBJ2-1
d_gene: TRBD2
abundance: NA
CDR3nt: TGTGCCAGCAGCCAATTCCTAGCGGGGCACAATGAGCAGTTCTTC
CDR3aa: CASSQFLAGHNEQFF

v_gene: TRBV5-1
j_gene: TRBJ1-1
d_gene: TRBD1
abundance: once
CDR3nt: TGCGCCAGCAGCCCGGGACAGGGCAACACTGAAGCTTTCTTT
CDR3aa: CASSPGQGNTEAFF

v_gene: TRBV9
j_gene: TRBJ2-3
d_gene: TRBD2
abundance: NA
CDR3nt: TGTGCCAGCAGCGCCGGGACTAGCGGGACTAGGAAGGATACGCAGTATTTT
CDR3aa: CASSAGTSGTRKDTQYF

v_gene: TRBV15
j_gene: TRBJ1-5
d_gene: NA
abundance: once
CDR3nt: TGTGCCACCAGCAGAGCAGGGCGTCAGCCCCAGCATTTT
CDR3aa: CATSRAGRQPQHF

v_gene: TRBV4-3
j_gene: TRBJ2-2
d_gene: TRBD2
abundance: NA
CDR3nt: TGCGCCAGCAGCCACCTACAGCGGGGGGACACCGGGGAGCTGTTTTTT
CDR3aa: CASSHLQRGDTGELFF

v_gene: TRBV29-1
j_gene: TRBJ1-1
d_gene: NA
abundance: NA
CDR3nt: TGCAGCGCACTAACTAGACACACTGAAGCTTTCTTT
CDR3aa: CSALTRHTEAFF

v_gene: TRBV6-5
j_gene: TRBJ2-3
d_gene: TRBD2
abundance: NA
CDR3nt: TGTGCCAGCATAAGGACTAGCGGCACAGATACGCAGTATTTT
CDR3aa: CASIRTSGTDTQYF

v_gene: TRBV18
j_gene: TRBJ1-6
d_gene: TRBD1
abundance: NA
CDR3nt: TGTGCCAGCTCCGTGGACAGGGGAGATTCACCCCTCCACTTT
CDR3aa: CASSVDRGDSPLHF

v_gene: TRBV28
j_gene: TRBJ1-5
d_gene: TRBD1
abundance: NA
CDR3nt: TGTGCCAGCGGGGACAGGGGACACCAGCCCCAGCATTTT
CDR3aa: CASGDRGHQPQHF

v_gene: TRBV2
j_gene: TRBJ1-5
d_gene: TRBD1
abundance: few
CDR3nt: TGTGCCAGCAGTGTGGGACAGGGTTTACAGCCCCAGCATTTT
CDR3aa: CASSVGQGLQPQHF

v_gene: TRBV25-1
j_gene: TRBJ1-6
d_gene: TRBD1
abundance: NA
CDR3nt: TGTGCCAGCAGTGACCGGACAGGGGTAACTTCACCCCTCCACTTT
CDR3aa: CASSDRTGVTSPLHF

v_gene: TRBV30
j_gene: TRBJ1-5
d_gene: NA
abundance: NA
CDR3nt: TGTGCCTGGAGGAACAACGGCAATCAGCCCCAGCATTTT
CDR3aa: CAWRNNGNQPQHF